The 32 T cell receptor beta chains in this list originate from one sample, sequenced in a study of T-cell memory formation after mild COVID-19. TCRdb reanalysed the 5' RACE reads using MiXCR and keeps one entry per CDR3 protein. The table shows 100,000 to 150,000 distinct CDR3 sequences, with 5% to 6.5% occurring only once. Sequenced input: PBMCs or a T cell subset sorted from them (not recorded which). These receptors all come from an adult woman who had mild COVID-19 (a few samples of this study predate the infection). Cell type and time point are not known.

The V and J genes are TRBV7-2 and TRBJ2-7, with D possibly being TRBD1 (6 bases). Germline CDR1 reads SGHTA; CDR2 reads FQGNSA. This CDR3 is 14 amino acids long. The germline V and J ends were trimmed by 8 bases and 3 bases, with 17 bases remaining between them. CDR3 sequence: CASRPRGHLYEQYF. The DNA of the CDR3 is TGTGCCAGCCGTCCTAGGGGACATCTCTACGAGCAGTACTTC.

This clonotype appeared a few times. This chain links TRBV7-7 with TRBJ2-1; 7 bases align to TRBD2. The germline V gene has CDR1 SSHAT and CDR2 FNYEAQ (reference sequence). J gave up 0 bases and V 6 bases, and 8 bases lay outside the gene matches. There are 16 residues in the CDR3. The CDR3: CASSETAGSSYNEQFF. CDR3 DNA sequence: TGTGCCAGCAGTGAGACAGCGGGGAGCTCCTACAATGAGCAGTTCTTC.

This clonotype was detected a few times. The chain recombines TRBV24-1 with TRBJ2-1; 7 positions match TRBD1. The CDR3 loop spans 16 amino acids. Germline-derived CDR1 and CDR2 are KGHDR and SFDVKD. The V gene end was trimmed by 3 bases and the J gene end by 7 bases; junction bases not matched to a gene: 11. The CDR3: CATSDRSGGRRNEQFF. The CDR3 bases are TGTGCCACCAGTGATCGATCAGGGGGTAGGAGGAATGAGCAGTTCTTC.

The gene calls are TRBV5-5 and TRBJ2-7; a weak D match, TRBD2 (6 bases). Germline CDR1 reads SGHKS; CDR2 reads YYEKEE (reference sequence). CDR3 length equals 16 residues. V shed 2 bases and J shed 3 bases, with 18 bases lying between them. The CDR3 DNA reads TGTGCCAGCAGCTTCTGGAGGCGGGACCTTAGCTACGAGCAGTACTTC. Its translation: CASSFWRRDLSYEQYF. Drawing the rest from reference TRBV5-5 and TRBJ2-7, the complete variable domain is DAGVTQSPTHLIKTRGQQVTLRCSPISGHKSVSWYQQVLGQGPQFIFQYYEKEERGRGNFPDRFSARQFPNYSSELNVNALLLGDSALYLCASSFWRRDLSYEQYFGPGTRLTVT.

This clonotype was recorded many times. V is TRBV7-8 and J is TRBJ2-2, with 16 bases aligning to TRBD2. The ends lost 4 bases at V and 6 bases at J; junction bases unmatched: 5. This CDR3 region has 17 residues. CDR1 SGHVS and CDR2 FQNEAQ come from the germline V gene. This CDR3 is CASSSPGLAGGAGELFF. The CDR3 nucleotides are TGTGCCAGCAGCTCCCCGGGACTAGCGGGAGGGGCCGGGGAGCTGTTTTTT.

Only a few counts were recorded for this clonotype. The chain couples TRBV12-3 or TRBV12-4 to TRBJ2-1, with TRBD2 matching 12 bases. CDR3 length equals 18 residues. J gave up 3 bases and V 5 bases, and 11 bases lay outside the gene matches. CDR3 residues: CASSGPGLAGQVYNEQFF. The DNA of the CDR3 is TGTGCCAGCAGTGGGCCCGGACTAGCGGGGCAGGTCTACAATGAGCAGTTCTTC.

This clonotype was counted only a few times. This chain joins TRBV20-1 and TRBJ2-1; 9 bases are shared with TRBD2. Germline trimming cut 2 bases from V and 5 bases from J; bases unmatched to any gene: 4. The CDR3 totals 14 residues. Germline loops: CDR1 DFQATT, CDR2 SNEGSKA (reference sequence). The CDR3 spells CSARSSGVNNEQFF. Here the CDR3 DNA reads TGCAGTGCTAGATCTAGCGGGGTGAACAATGAGCAGTTCTTC.

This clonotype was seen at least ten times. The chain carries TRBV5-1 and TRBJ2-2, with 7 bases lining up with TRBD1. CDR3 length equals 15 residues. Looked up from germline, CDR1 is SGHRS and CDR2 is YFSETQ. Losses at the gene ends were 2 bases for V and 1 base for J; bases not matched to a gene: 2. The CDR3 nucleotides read TGCGCCAGCAGCTTCCGGACAGGGAACACCGGGGAGCTGTTTTTT. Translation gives CASSFRTGNTGELFF.

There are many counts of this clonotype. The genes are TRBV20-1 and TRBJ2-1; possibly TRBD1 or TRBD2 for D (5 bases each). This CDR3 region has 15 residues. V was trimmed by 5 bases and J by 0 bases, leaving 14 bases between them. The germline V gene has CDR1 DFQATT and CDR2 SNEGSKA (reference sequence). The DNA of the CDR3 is TGCAGTGCTGGATCCGGGACCCACTCCTACAATGAGCAGTTCTTC. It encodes CSAGSGTHSYNEQFF.

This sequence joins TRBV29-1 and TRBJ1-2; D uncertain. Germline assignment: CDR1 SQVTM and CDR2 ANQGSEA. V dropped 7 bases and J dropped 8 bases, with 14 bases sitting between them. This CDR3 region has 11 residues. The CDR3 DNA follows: TGCAGCGGTGGCAGCCCTAAGGGCTACACCTTC. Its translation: CSGGSPKGYTF.

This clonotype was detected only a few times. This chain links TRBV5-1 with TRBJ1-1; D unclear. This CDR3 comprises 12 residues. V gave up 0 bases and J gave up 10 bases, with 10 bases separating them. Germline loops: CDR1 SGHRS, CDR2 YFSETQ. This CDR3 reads CASSLVGVAAFF. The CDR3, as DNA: TGCGCCAGCAGCTTGGTTGGGGTGGCAGCTTTCTTT.

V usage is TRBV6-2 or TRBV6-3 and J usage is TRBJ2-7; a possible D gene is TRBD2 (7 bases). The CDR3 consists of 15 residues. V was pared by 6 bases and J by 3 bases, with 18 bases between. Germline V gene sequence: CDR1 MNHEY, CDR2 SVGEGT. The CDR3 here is CASSPLGRGDYEQYF. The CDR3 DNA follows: TGTGCCAGCAGCCCTCTGGGGAGGGGGGACTACGAGCAGTACTTC.

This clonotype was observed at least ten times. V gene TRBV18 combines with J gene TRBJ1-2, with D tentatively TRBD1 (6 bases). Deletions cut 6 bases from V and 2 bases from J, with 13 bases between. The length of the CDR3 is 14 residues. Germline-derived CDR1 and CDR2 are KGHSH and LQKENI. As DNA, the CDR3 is TGTGCCAGCTCCGAATACAGGGAGAACTATGGCTACACCTTC. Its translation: CASSEYRENYGYTF.

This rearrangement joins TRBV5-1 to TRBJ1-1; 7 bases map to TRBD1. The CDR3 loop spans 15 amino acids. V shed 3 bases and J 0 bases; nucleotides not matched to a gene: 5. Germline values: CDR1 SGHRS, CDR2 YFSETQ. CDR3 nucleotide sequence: TGCGCCAGCAGCTCGGAGGGGGCAATGAACACTGAAGCTTTCTTT. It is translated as CASSSEGAMNTEAFF.

The CDR3 loop is CASSSQVGLGYTF. CDR3 bases: TGTGCCAGCAGTTCTCAGGTGGGGCTGGGCTACACCTTC. The V gene is TRBV6-6, the J gene TRBJ1-2; tentatively, D is TRBD1 (5 bases). Trimming shortened V by 4 bases and J by 8 bases, and 14 bases separated the two germline ends. This CDR3 is 13 amino acids long. From germline, CDR1 is MNHNY and CDR2 SVGAGI (reference sequence).

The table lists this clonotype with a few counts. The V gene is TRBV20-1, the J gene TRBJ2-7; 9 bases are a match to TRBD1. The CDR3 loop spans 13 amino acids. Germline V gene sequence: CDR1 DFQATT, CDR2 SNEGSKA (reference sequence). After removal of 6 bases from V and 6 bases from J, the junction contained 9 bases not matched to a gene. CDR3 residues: CSAEPGQGVEQYF. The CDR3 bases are TGCAGTGCAGAACCGGGACAGGGAGTCGAGCAGTACTTC.

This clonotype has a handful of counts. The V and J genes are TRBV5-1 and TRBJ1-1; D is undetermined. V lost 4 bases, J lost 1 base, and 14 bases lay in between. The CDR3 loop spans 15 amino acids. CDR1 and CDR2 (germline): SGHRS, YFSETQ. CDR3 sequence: CASSQNQHRNTEAFF. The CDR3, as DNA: TGCGCCAGCAGCCAGAATCAACACCGGAACACTGAAGCTTTCTTT.

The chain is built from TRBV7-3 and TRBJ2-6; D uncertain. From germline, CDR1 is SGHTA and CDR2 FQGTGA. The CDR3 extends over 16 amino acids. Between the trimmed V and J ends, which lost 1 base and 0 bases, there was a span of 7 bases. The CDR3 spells CASSLRSGSGANVLTF. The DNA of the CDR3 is TGTGCCAGCAGCTTAAGGTCAGGCTCTGGGGCCAACGTCCTGACTTTC.

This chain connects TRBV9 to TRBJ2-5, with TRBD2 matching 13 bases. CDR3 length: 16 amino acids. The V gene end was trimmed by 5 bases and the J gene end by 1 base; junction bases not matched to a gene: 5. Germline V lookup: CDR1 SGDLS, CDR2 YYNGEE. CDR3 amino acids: CASSLTSGGPQETQYF. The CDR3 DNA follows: TGTGCCAGCAGTCTGACTAGCGGGGGGCCCCAAGAGACCCAGTACTTC.

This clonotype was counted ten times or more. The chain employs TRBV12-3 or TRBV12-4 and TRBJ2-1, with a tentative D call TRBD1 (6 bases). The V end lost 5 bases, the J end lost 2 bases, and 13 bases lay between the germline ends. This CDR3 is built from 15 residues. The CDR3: CASSPQGVPYNEQFF. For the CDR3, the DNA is TGTGCCAGCAGTCCACAGGGAGTTCCCTACAATGAGCAGTTCTTC.

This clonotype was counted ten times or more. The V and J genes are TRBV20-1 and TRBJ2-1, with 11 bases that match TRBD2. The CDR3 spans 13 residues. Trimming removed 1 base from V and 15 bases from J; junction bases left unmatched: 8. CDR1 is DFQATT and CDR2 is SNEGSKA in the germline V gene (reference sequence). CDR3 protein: CSARGTSGPLGFF. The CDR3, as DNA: TGCAGTGCTAGAGGGACTAGCGGGCCCCTGGGGTTCTTC.

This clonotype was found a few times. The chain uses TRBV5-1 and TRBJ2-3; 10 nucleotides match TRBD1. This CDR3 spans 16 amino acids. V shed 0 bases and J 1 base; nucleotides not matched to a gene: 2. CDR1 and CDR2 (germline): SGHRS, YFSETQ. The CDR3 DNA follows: TGCGCCAGCAGCTTGGCCGGGACAGGGGGCACAGATACGCAGTATTTT. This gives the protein CASSLAGTGGTDTQYF.

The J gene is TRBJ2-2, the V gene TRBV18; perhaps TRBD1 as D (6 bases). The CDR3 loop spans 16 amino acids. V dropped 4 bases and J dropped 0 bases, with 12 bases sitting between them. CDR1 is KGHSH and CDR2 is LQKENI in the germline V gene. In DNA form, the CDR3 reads TGTGCCAGCTCACACAAAACAGGGACGAACACCGGGGAGCTGTTTTTT. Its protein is CASSHKTGTNTGELFF. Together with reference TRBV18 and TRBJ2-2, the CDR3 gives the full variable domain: NAGVMQNPRHLVRRRGQEARLRCSPMKGHSHVYWYRQLPEEGLKFMVYLQKENIIDESGMPKERFSAEFPKEGPSILRIQQVVRGDSAAYFCASSHKTGTNTGELFFGEGSRLTVL.

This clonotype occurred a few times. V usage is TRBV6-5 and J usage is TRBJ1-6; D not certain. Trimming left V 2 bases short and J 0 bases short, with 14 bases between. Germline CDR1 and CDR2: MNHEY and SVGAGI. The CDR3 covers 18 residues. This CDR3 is CASSYTSGRSSYNSPLHF. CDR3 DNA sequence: TGTGCCAGCAGTTACACTTCGGGCAGGTCCTCCTATAATTCACCCCTCCACTTT.

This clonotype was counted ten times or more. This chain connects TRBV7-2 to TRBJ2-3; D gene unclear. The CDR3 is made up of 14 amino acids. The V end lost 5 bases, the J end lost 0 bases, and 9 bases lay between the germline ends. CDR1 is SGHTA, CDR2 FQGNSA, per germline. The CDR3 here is CASSLKTSTDTQYF. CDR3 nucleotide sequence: TGTGCCAGCAGCCTTAAAACTAGCACAGATACGCAGTATTTT.

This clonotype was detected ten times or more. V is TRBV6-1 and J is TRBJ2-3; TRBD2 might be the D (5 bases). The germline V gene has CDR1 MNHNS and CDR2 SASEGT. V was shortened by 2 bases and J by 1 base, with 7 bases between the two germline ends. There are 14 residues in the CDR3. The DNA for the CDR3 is TGTGCCAGCAGTGAATCAGCGGGCACAGATACGCAGTATTTT. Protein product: CASSESAGTDTQYF.

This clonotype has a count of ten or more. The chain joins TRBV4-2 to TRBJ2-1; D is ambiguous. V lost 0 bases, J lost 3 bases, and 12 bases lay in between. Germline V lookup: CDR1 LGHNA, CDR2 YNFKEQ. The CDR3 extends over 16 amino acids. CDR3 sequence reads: CASSQEHGTGYNEQFF. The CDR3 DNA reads TGTGCCAGCAGCCAAGAACACGGAACGGGCTACAATGAGCAGTTCTTC.

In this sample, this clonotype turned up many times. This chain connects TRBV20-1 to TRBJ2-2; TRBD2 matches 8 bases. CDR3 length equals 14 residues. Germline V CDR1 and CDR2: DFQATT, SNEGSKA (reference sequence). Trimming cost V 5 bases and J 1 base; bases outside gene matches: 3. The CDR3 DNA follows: TGCAGTGCTGGGAGCGGGGGGAACACCGGGGAGCTGTTTTTT. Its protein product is CSAGSGGNTGELFF.

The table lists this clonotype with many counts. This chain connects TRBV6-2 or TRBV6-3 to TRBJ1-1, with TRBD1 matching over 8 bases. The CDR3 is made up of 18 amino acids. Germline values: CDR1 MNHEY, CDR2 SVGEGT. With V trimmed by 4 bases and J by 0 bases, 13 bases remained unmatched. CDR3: CASSSFGTGVPMNTEAFF. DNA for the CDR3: TGTGCCAGCAGTTCCTTCGGGACAGGCGTCCCTATGAACACTGAAGCTTTCTTT.

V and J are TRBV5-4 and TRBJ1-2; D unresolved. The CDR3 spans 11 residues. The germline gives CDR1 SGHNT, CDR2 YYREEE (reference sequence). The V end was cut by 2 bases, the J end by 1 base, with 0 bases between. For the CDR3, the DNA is TGTGCCAGCAGCTTTAACTATGGCTACACCTTC. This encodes CASSFNYGYTF.

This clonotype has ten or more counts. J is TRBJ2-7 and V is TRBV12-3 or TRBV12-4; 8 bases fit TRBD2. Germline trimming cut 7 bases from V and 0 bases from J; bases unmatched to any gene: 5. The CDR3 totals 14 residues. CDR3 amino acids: CASTIGTSSYEQYF. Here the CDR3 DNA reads TGTGCCAGCACTATAGGGACTAGCTCCTACGAGCAGTACTTC.

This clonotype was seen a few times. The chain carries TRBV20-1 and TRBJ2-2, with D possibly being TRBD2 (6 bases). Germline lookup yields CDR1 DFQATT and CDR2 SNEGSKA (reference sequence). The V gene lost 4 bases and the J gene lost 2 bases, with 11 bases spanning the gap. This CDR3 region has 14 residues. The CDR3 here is CSATGTRNTGELFF. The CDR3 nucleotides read TGCAGTGCTACCGGGACTCGAAACACCGGGGAGCTGTTTTTT.